Following are 22 T cell receptor beta chains from one sample sequenced in a study of vaccination effects on CD4 cells after COVID-19. This table comes from immunoSEQ multiplex PCR, and its TCRdb copy is limited to in-frame clones, with some not included. The sample carries 70,000 to 85,000 clones, roughly three quarters recorded once. No cognate antigen is known for these TCRs. Researchers isolated CD4+ T cells once approximately eleven days of culture had elapsed. The sample was CD4+ T cells from PBMCs cultured without peptide, taken before COVID-19 vaccination. Every receptor here comes from a human donor who received a COVID-19 vaccine.

The chain links TRBV2 to TRBJ2-3; D unresolved. Trimming pared 7 bases from V and 2 bases from J, leaving 13 bases between. The CDR3 sequence is 14 residues long. Germline-derived CDR1 and CDR2 are SNHLY and FYNNEI. The CDR3 region has the DNA TGTGCCAGCACTCCTCGAAGGATCACAGATACGCAGTATTTT. The encoded protein is CASTPRRITDTQYF.

The chain couples TRBV6-5 to TRBJ1-4, with 8 bases lining up with TRBD1. V trimming: 4 bases; J trimming: 8 bases; junction bases outside the gene matches: 6. Germline V gives CDR1 MNHEY, CDR2 SVGAGI. CDR3 length: 14 residues. The CDR3 protein is CASSFDRGGEKLFF. The CDR3 nucleotides read TGTGCCAGCAGTTTCGACAGGGGCGGCGAAAAACTGTTTTTT.

This clone occurred a few times. The chain links TRBV5-6 to TRBJ2-7, with a weak D call TRBD2 (5 bases). V was cut by 7 bases and J by 1 base, with 12 bases left in between. In germline, CDR1 is SGHDT, CDR2 YYEEEE. The CDR3 runs to 13 residues. For the CDR3, the DNA is TGTGCCAGCCGTGGAGGTCCGTCCTACGAGCAGTACGTC. It specifies CASRGGPSYEQYV.

The chain joins TRBV5-1 to TRBJ2-1, with 10 positions matching TRBD2. Germline values: CDR1 SGHRS, CDR2 YFSETQ. The CDR3 has 14 residues. V was clipped by 1 base and J by 9 bases; unmatched bases: 4. Here the CDR3 reads CASSLIAGGGEQFF. Written as DNA, the CDR3 is TGCGCCAGCAGCTTGATAGCGGGGGGTGGTGAGCAGTTCTTC. Full variable domain (outside the CDR3, taken from reference TRBV5-1 and TRBJ2-1): KAGVTQTPRYLIKTRGQQVTLSCSPISGHRSVSWYQQTPGQGLQFLFEYFSETQRNKGNFPGRFSGRQFSNSRSEMNVSTLELGDSALYLCASSLIAGGGEQFFGPGTRLTVL.

The V gene is TRBV7-3, the J gene TRBJ1-3; TRBD1 is a possible D gene (5 bases). The germline V and J ends were trimmed by 4 bases and 0 bases, with 16 bases remaining between them. The CDR3 consists of 17 residues. Germline V gene data show CDR1 as SGHTA and CDR2 as FQGTGA. CDR3: CASSSGRDFPSGNTIYF. DNA of the CDR3: TGTGCCAGCAGCTCAGGCAGGGACTTTCCCTCTGGAAACACCATATATTTT.

Here the CDR3 reads CASSYPGQGASIYGYTF. The CDR3 DNA reads TGTGCCAGCAGTTATCCCGGACAGGGGGCTTCCATCTATGGCTACACCTTC. The gene calls are TRBV6-2 or TRBV6-3 and TRBJ1-2; 11 bases map to TRBD1. V was pared by 3 bases and J by 4 bases, with 10 bases of the junction left unmatched. Looked up from germline, CDR1 is MNHEY and CDR2 is SVGEGT. This CDR3 has 17 amino acids.

The chain uses TRBV11-2 and TRBJ2-7; D remains unclear. Germline V gives CDR1 SGHAT, CDR2 FQNNGV. The V end lost 0 bases, the J end lost 1 base, and 10 bases lay between the germline ends. The CDR3 length is 15 residues. The CDR3, as DNA: TGTGCCAGCAGCTTAGATCTGGTTCGGTCCTACGAGCAGTACGTC. Its translation is CASSLDLVRSYEQYV.

The J gene is TRBJ1-4, the V gene TRBV15, with D perhaps TRBD1 (5 bases). This CDR3 has 17 residues. The germline CDR1 and CDR2 sequences are LNHNV and YYDKDF (reference sequence). V dropped 0 bases and J dropped 0 bases, with 11 bases sitting between them. DNA for the CDR3: TGTGCCACCAGCAGAGATAGTGGGGCAGCAACTAATGAAAAACTGTTTTTT. This translates into CATSRDSGAATNEKLFF.

Written as DNA, the CDR3 is TGTGCCAGCAGCCAGGATCACTACGAGCAGTACGTC. The encoded protein is CASSQDHYEQYV. The rearrangement uses TRBV7-9 and TRBJ2-7, with D unclear. V lost 5 bases and J 3 bases, leaving 8 bases between the germline ends. CDR3 size: 12 residues. The germline V gene has CDR1 SEHNR and CDR2 FQNEAQ (reference sequence).

The rearrangement joins TRBV28 to TRBJ2-3; 8 bases line up with TRBD1. CDR3 length: 16 residues. Germline V gene sequence: CDR1 MDHEN, CDR2 SYDVKM. J lost 2 bases, V lost 4 bases, and 8 bases had no gene match. This CDR3 reads CASSYQTGANTDTQYF. CDR3 DNA sequence: TGTGCCAGCAGTTATCAGACAGGGGCCAACACAGATACGCAGTATTTT.

The sample holds a few counts of this clone. The gene calls are TRBV18 and TRBJ1-6, with 11 bases that match TRBD1. V was pared by 4 bases and J by 7 bases, with 15 bases of the junction left unmatched. The germline CDR1 and CDR2 sequences are KGHSH and LQKENI. CDR3 size: 19 residues. The CDR3 here is CASSRVGGQGAGVNSPLHF. The CDR3 nucleotides read TGTGCCAGCTCACGGGTTGGAGGACAGGGGGCCGGGGTGAATTCACCCCTCCACTTT.

The chain links TRBV27 to TRBJ1-1; TRBD1 agrees at 7 bases. CDR1 is MNHEY and CDR2 is SMNVEV in the germline V gene (reference sequence). This CDR3 spans 14 amino acids. V dropped 5 bases and J dropped 4; count of bases not matched to a gene: 7. CDR3 residues: CASSPHGQATEAFF. In DNA, the CDR3 is TGTGCCAGCAGTCCTCACGGACAGGCCACTGAAGCTTTCTTT.

The V and J genes are TRBV2 and TRBJ2-5; D remains ambiguous. Trimming took off 5 bases at V and 5 bases at J, with 3 bases between the two ends. Germline-derived CDR1 and CDR2 are SNHLY and FYNNEI. The CDR3 sequence is 10 residues long. CDR3 coding DNA: TGTGCCAGCAGTTTTGAGACCCAGTACTTC. It translates to CASSFETQYF.

The J gene is TRBJ2-1, the V gene TRBV9; D may match TRBD1 or TRBD2 (7 bases each). The CDR3 has 13 residues. Trimming took off 10 bases at V and 0 bases at J, with 11 bases between the two ends. Germline values: CDR1 SGDLS, CDR2 YYNGEE. The CDR3 nucleotides read TGTGCCTCCAGGGGGGGCTCCTACAATGAGCAGTTCTTC. It translates to CASRGGSYNEQFF.

This chain's CDR3 is CASSQGGDRGNYGYTF. As DNA, the CDR3 is TGCGCCAGCAGCCAAGGGGGGGACAGGGGGAACTATGGCTACACCTTC. The chain carries TRBV4-3 and TRBJ1-2; 11 nucleotides agree with TRBD1. The V and J ends lost 1 base and 2 bases, in that order; junction bases with no gene match: 3. The CDR3 sequence is 16 residues long. The germline gives CDR1 LGHNA, CDR2 YSLEER.

A few counts support this clone. This chain uses TRBV11-2 with TRBJ1-1; 7 nucleotides agree with TRBD1. Trimming took 2 bases from V and 5 from J; bases not matched to a gene: 2. Germline loops: CDR1 SGHAT, CDR2 FQNNGV. The CDR3 is made up of 13 amino acids. CDR3 sequence: CASSLYRGTEAFF. CDR3 nucleotides: TGTGCCAGCAGCTTATACAGGGGAACTGAAGCTTTCTTT. Based on the CDR3 plus reference TRBV11-2 and TRBJ1-1, the full variable domain is EAGVAQSPRYKIIEKRQSVAFWCNPISGHATLYWYQQILGQGPKLLIQFQNNGVVDDSQLPKDRFSAERLKGVDSTLKIQPAKLEDSAVYLCASSLYRGTEAFFGQGTRLTVV.

This rearrangement joins TRBV19 to TRBJ2-3; D may correspond to TRBD1 or TRBD2 (5 bases each). Trimming shortened V by 2 bases and J by 8 bases, and 8 bases separated the two germline ends. CDR1 is LNHDA, CDR2 SQIVND, per germline (reference sequence). The CDR3 spans 12 residues. Written as DNA, the CDR3 is TGTGCCAGTAGTATATTTGGGGGTACGCAGTATTTT. This codes for CASSIFGGTQYF.

The chain combines TRBV19 with TRBJ2-6, with D perhaps TRBD1 or TRBD2 (6 bases each). The CDR3 has 21 residues. The V end lost 4 bases, the J end lost 1 base, and 26 bases lay between the germline ends. Germline V gives CDR1 LNHDA, CDR2 SQIVND (reference sequence). The CDR3 loop reads CASSRFRTAGGETSGANVLTF. CDR3 nucleotides: TGTGCCAGTAGTAGGTTTCGGACAGCCGGGGGAGAGACGTCTGGGGCCAACGTCCTGACTTTC.

This chain connects TRBV6-5 to TRBJ1-3; 8 nucleotides agree with TRBD1. J was trimmed by 8 bases and V by 0 bases; bases with no gene match: 9. The CDR3 has 16 amino acids. Per the germline V gene, CDR1 is MNHEY and CDR2 is SVGAGI. The CDR3 DNA reads as TGTGCCAGCAGTTACTCGGGAGACAGGGGAGAAGACACCATATATTTT. Translated, it gives CASSYSGDRGEDTIYF.

This clone was seen a few times. The V and J genes are TRBV5-1 and TRBJ2-7, with D hard to call. V lost 0 bases to trimming and J lost 3 bases, with 16 bases between them. Germline V CDR1 and CDR2: SGHRS, YFSETQ. The CDR3 covers 16 residues. CDR3 sequence reads: CASSLELRRWNYEQYV. As DNA, the CDR3 is TGCGCCAGCAGCTTGGAGCTGAGAAGATGGAACTACGAGCAGTACGTC.

This clone was seen just once. V usage is TRBV9 and J usage is TRBJ2-1; perhaps TRBD2 as D (6 bases). Germline-derived CDR1 and CDR2 are SGDLS and YYNGEE. There are 15 residues in the CDR3. The V gene lost 6 bases and the J gene lost 0 bases, with 13 bases spanning the gap. CDR3 amino acids: CASTEGRSSYNEQFF. The CDR3, as DNA: TGTGCCAGCACGGAGGGACGCAGCTCCTACAATGAGCAGTTCTTC. The whole variable domain, remainder taken from reference TRBV9 and TRBJ2-1, is DSGVTQTPKHLITATGQRVTLRCSPRSGDLSVYWYQQSLDQGLQFLIQYYNGEERAKGNILERFSAQQFPDLHSELNLSSLELGDSALYFCASTEGRSSYNEQFFGPGTRLTVL.

In DNA, the CDR3 is TGTGCCACCAGTGATCCAACAACAGGGGGCAATGAGCAGTTCTTC. Its translation is CATSDPTTGGNEQFF. The V and J genes are TRBV24-1 and TRBJ2-1, with TRBD1 matching 8 bases. Per the germline V gene, CDR1 is KGHDR and CDR2 is SFDVKD. The junction had 6 bases not matched to a gene; V was cut back by 3 bases and J by 6 bases. The CDR3 is 15 amino acids.